A single sample is the source of the 32 T cell receptor beta chains below, sequenced in a study of radiotherapy plus CTLA-4 blockade in lung cancer (dated by TCRdb to the late 2010s). The protocol used for the library was the immunoSEQ multiplex PCR assay. TCRdb re-hosts the immuneACCESS table, in-frame sequences only. Its copies lack some clones; in the studies checked, an unresolved V gene accounts for under half of them, and the cause for the rest is not known. Present in this sample are about 59,000 clones, around three quarters of which were seen just once. About 8.9% of the sample comes from the top ten. This specimen consisted of peripheral blood, obtained from a patient treated with radiotherapy plus ipilimumab. All receptors come from a human donor with non-small cell lung cancer whose response to radiotherapy plus ipilimumab could not be evaluated.

This clone was recorded once. V is TRBV2 and J is TRBJ1-4, with a weak D call TRBD1 (5 bases). Germline values: CDR1 SNHLY, CDR2 FYNNEI. Trimming cost V 3 bases and J 6 bases, with 11 bases left between them. This CDR3 is 14 amino acids long. The CDR3 nucleotides read TGTGCCAGCAGTGACCAGGGTACATATGAAAAACTGTTTTTT. This gives the protein CASSDQGTYEKLFF.

This chain joins TRBV2 and TRBJ2-6; 10 bases line up with TRBD2. This CDR3 region has 17 residues. Germline V gene lookup returns CDR1 SNHLY and CDR2 FYNNEI. Trimming removed 3 bases from V and 4 bases from J; junction bases left unmatched: 6. The CDR3 DNA follows: TGTGCCAGCAGTGACCTAGCGGGGGCTAGGGGGGCCAACGTCCTGACTTTC. As protein: CASSDLAGARGANVLTF.

This chain links TRBV5-6 with TRBJ1-2; D gene ambiguous. This CDR3 has 14 residues. Germline values: CDR1 SGHDT, CDR2 YYEEEE. With 1 base removed from V and 3 bases from J, the gap between germline ends came to 10 bases. The CDR3 DNA sequence: TGTGCCAGCAGCTTGCGTCGGGGTTACTATGGCTACACCTTC. It is translated as CASSLRRGYYGYTF.

The CDR3 DNA follows: TGTGCCAGCAGCCGTCTGACCGGGACTAGCACTTACGAGCAGTACTTC. This gives the protein CASSRLTGTSTYEQYF. The V gene is TRBV14, the J gene TRBJ2-7; TRBD2 matches 9 bases. This CDR3 has 16 residues. The junction had 11 bases not matched to a gene; V was cut back by 4 bases and J by 4 bases. In germline, CDR1 is SGHDN, CDR2 FVKESK.

The chain joins TRBV7-8 to TRBJ2-1; 7 bases are a match to TRBD2. V gave up 3 bases and J gave up 5 bases; unmatched junction bases: 13. CDR1 and CDR2 from the germline V gene are SGHVS and FQNEAQ. This CDR3 region has 17 residues. CDR3 DNA sequence: TGTGCCAGCAGCTTTTCGATATCGGGGGAGGGAAACAATGAGCAGTTCTTC. This codes for CASSFSISGEGNNEQFF.

The rearrangement uses TRBV7-8 and TRBJ2-7; possibly TRBD1 for D (6 bases). Trimming removed 4 bases at V and 0 bases at J, with 10 bases between. This CDR3 is built from 14 residues. The germline CDR1 and CDR2 sequences are SGHVS and FQNEAQ. This chain's CDR3 is CASSWTASSYEQYF. CDR3 bases: TGTGCCAGCAGCTGGACAGCCAGCTCCTACGAGCAGTACTTC. The full variable domain, rest sourced from reference TRBV7-8 and TRBJ2-7, is GAGVSQSPRYKVAKRGQDVALRCDPISGHVSLFWYQQALGQGPEFLTYFQNEAQLDKSGLPSDRFFAERPEGSVSTLKIQRTQQEDSAVYLCASSWTASSYEQYFGPGTRLTVT.

The rearrangement uses TRBV6-4 and TRBJ2-3, with D unresolved. V gave up 6 bases and J gave up 2 bases, with 9 bases separating them. The CDR3 covers 13 residues. Germline V gene sequence: CDR1 MRHNA, CDR2 SNTAGT. The CDR3 sequence is CASSPVLTDTQYF. As DNA, the CDR3 is TGTGCCAGCAGCCCGGTACTCACAGATACGCAGTATTTT.

The chain has TRBV5-1 and TRBJ2-5, with 7 bases matching TRBD1. Trimming took 4 bases from V and 11 from J; bases not matched to a gene: 35. The CDR3 extends over 21 amino acids. Germline CDR1 is SGHRS and CDR2 is YFSETQ. The DNA for the CDR3 is TGCGCCAGCAGCCCCCCCTTAAATTATGGTCCTGCAGTGACAGGGTCTAGGGAGCAGTACTTC. Residues: CASSPPLNYGPAVTGSREQYF.

This chain joins TRBV4-3 and TRBJ2-2; 10 bases map to TRBD2. The CDR3 is 16 residues long. CDR1 LGHNA and CDR2 YSLEER come from the germline V gene. V was pared by 8 bases and J by 6 bases, with 12 bases of the junction left unmatched. In DNA form, the CDR3 reads TGCGCCAGCGCAGTACTAGCGGGGATAAACCCCGGGGAGCTGTTTTTT. Translating it yields CASAVLAGINPGELFF.

This clone has only one observation. V usage is TRBV15 and J usage is TRBJ1-1; D is uncertain. The V gene lost 0 bases and the J gene lost 2 bases, with 7 bases spanning the gap. Germline V gene data show CDR1 as LNHNV and CDR2 as YYDKDF (reference sequence). The CDR3 extends over 14 amino acids. CDR3 sequence reads: CATSRDSVNTEAFF. DNA of the CDR3: TGTGCCACCAGCAGAGATTCGGTCAACACTGAAGCTTTCTTT. The full variable domain, its missing parts supplied by reference TRBV15 and TRBJ1-1, is DAMVIQNPRYQVTQFGKPVTLSCSQTLNHNVMYWYQQKSSQAPKLLFHYYDKDFNNEADTPDNFQSRRPNTSFCFLDIRSPGLGDTAMYLCATSRDSVNTEAFFGQGTRLTVV.

The chain uses TRBV28 and TRBJ2-7; D gene ambiguous. The CDR3 loop spans 13 amino acids. Deletions cut 3 bases from V and 2 bases from J, with 8 bases between. Germline CDR1 and CDR2: MDHEN and SYDVKM. The CDR3 region is CASSFERTYEQYF. The CDR3 coding sequence is TGTGCCAGCAGTTTTGAGCGAACCTACGAGCAGTACTTC.

This chain uses TRBV7-2 with TRBJ1-1, with D possibly being TRBD1 (5 bases). Trimming took off 5 bases at V and 1 base at J, with 8 bases between the two ends. The CDR3 extends over 13 amino acids. The germline gives CDR1 SGHTA, CDR2 FQGNSA. CDR3 sequence (DNA): TGTGCCAGCAGCACAGACAGGAACACTGAAGCTTTCTTT. Amino acid sequence: CASSTDRNTEAFF.

This clone was recorded only once. The chain links TRBV6-1 to TRBJ2-7, with 12 bases fitting TRBD1. Germline lookup yields CDR1 MNHNS and CDR2 SASEGT. J lost 4 bases, V lost 5 bases, and 3 bases had no gene match. The CDR3 is made up of 14 amino acids. The CDR3 DNA reads as TGTGCCAGCAGTAGGGGACAGGGGGCATACGAGCAGTACTTC. It specifies CASSRGQGAYEQYF.

This clone was picked up many times. The chain combines TRBV11-1 with TRBJ1-1; 10 bases are shared with TRBD1. After removal of 5 bases from V and 1 base from J, the junction contained 1 base not matched to a gene. This CDR3 comprises 14 residues. CDR1 is SGHAT, CDR2 FQDESV, per germline (reference sequence). CDR3 protein: CASSRDRGNTEAFF. Here the CDR3 DNA reads TGTGCCAGCAGCCGGGACAGGGGGAACACTGAAGCTTTCTTT.

The chain combines TRBV2 with TRBJ2-7; TRBD1 agrees at 7 bases. This CDR3 spans 15 amino acids. Trimming cost V 7 bases and J 2 bases; bases outside gene matches: 11. Germline CDR1 SNHLY, CDR2 FYNNEI. This chain's CDR3 is CASIPPGDSPYEQYF. The CDR3 coding sequence is TGTGCCAGCATACCCCCCGGGGACAGCCCCTACGAGCAGTACTTC.

The chain links TRBV7-9 to TRBJ2-7, with 9 bases aligning to TRBD1. The CDR3 runs to 16 residues. Germline lookup yields CDR1 SEHNR and CDR2 FQNEAQ (reference sequence). V shed 6 bases and J 0 bases; nucleotides not matched to a gene: 9. The CDR3 DNA follows: TGTGCCAGCAGACCTGGGACAGGGCTCTTCTCCTACGAGCAGTACTTC. Encoded protein: CASRPGTGLFSYEQYF.

CDR3 nucleotides: TGTGCCAGTAGTACCGGGGACAGGCTAGGCGAGCAGTACTTC. Its translation is CASSTGDRLGEQYF. The chain employs TRBV19 and TRBJ2-7; 8 bases are a match to TRBD1. The V gene's germline CDR1 is LNHDA and CDR2 SQIVND (reference sequence). The CDR3 length is 14 residues. V lost 4 bases and J lost 6; bases outside the gene matches: 8. Combining the CDR3 with reference TRBV19 and TRBJ2-7 gives the whole variable domain DGGITQSPKYLFRKEGQNVTLSCEQNLNHDAMYWYRQDPGQGLRLIYYSQIVNDFQKGDIAEGYSVSREKKESFPLTVTSAQKNPTAFYLCASSTGDRLGEQYFGPGTRLTVT.

The chain couples TRBV5-1 to TRBJ2-3, with 9 bases fitting TRBD2. The V and J ends lost 4 bases and 3 bases, in that order; junction bases with no gene match: 6. The V gene's germline CDR1 is SGHRS and CDR2 YFSETQ. This CDR3 is 15 amino acids long. CDR3 loop: CASSIAGDWTDTQYF. The CDR3 nucleotides read TGCGCCAGCAGCATAGCGGGAGATTGGACAGATACGCAGTATTTT.

By share, this clone ranks as medium-sized. The chain links TRBV5-6 to TRBJ2-7, with 10 bases lining up with TRBD1. The CDR3 runs to 15 residues. J was trimmed by 3 bases and V by 2 bases; bases with no gene match: 5. Germline CDR1 SGHDT, CDR2 YYEEEE. CDR3 in amino acids: CASSFGDRGLYEQYF. CDR3 bases: TGTGCCAGCAGCTTCGGAGACAGGGGGCTCTACGAGCAGTACTTC. Supplemented by reference TRBV5-6 and TRBJ2-7, the full variable domain reads DAGVTQSPTHLIKTRGQQVTLRCSPKSGHDTVSWYQQALGQGPQFIFQYYEEEERQRGNFPDRFSGHQFPNYSSELNVNALLLGDSALYLCASSFGDRGLYEQYFGPGTRLTVT.

The J gene is TRBJ1-1, the V gene TRBV13; D gene uncertain. Trimming took 3 bases from V and 6 from J, leaving 5 bases between them. Germline V gives CDR1 PRHDT, CDR2 FYEKMQ (reference sequence). The CDR3 covers 11 residues. The CDR3 DNA sequence: TGTGCCAGCAGCTTTGTCTCTGAAGCTTTCTTT. Amino acid sequence: CASSFVSEAFF.

The chain combines TRBV7-2 with TRBJ1-5, with 9 bases that match TRBD1. The V and J ends lost 2 bases and 5 bases, in that order; junction bases with no gene match: 4. Germline-derived CDR1 and CDR2 are SGHTA and FQGNSA. The CDR3 totals 15 residues. In DNA, the CDR3 is TGTGCCAGCAGCTTAAGGACAGGGGAGGATCAGCCCCAGCATTTT. Encoded protein: CASSLRTGEDQPQHF.

The V call is TRBV18, the J call TRBJ1-2; D is possibly TRBD1 (5 bases). The CDR3 consists of 14 residues. Germline V gene sequence: CDR1 KGHSH, CDR2 LQKENI. Trimming removed 3 bases from V and 0 bases from J, with 8 bases in between. As DNA, the CDR3 is TGTGCCAGCTCACCGCAGGGCCCTAACTATGGCTACACCTTC. Encoded protein: CASSPQGPNYGYTF.

V gene TRBV4-3 combines with J gene TRBJ1-5; no reliable D call. V was shortened by 1 base and J by 2 bases, with 9 bases between the two germline ends. The CDR3 totals 15 residues. Germline CDR1 reads LGHNA; CDR2 reads YSLEER. The CDR3: CASSQGGNGNQPQHF. In DNA, the CDR3 is TGCGCCAGCAGCCAAGGAGGGAACGGCAATCAGCCCCAGCATTTT.

This clone has a handful of counts. The chain carries TRBV5-5 and TRBJ1-5; perhaps TRBD1 as D (5 bases). CDR1 SGHKS and CDR2 YYEKEE come from the germline V gene (reference sequence). V lost 3 bases to trimming and J lost 11 bases, with 18 bases between them. The CDR3 is 14 amino acids. The CDR3 protein is CASSSAGDRSAQHF. As DNA, the CDR3 is TGTGCCAGCAGCTCGGCGGGGGACCGATCAGCCCAGCATTTT.

The chain has TRBV28 and TRBJ1-2; the match to TRBD1 covers 11 bases. Germline CDR1 MDHEN, CDR2 SYDVKM. The CDR3 consists of 15 residues. V dropped 5 bases and J dropped 8; count of bases not matched to a gene: 10. The CDR3 sequence is CASSPRTGGLGGYTF. Here the CDR3 DNA reads TGTGCCAGCAGTCCAAGGACAGGGGGCTTGGGAGGCTACACCTTC.

This rearrangement joins TRBV10-3 to TRBJ2-5; the D is unclear. This CDR3 has 15 residues. Germline V gene sequence: CDR1 ENHRY, CDR2 SYGVKD. Trimming shortened V by 2 bases and J by 5 bases, and 15 bases separated the two germline ends. CDR3 coding DNA: TGTGCCATCAGTGAGGATGAAACTACTCGGGAGACCCAGTACTTC. It specifies CAISEDETTRETQYF.

The J gene is TRBJ2-2, the V gene TRBV11-2; TRBD2 matches 7 bases. After removal of 5 bases from V and 7 bases from J, the junction contained 10 bases not matched to a gene. Germline V gene lookup returns CDR1 SGHAT and CDR2 FQNNGV. The CDR3 spans 15 residues. CDR3 loop: CASSPRREIDGELFF. CDR3 sequence (DNA): TGTGCCAGCAGCCCACGGCGGGAGATTGACGGGGAGCTGTTTTTT.

J is TRBJ2-5 and V is TRBV7-8; D unresolved. The J call is doubtful: the DNA matches TRBJ2-7 better. The CDR3 covers 12 residues. CDR1 is SGHVS and CDR2 is FQNEAQ in the germline V gene. The CDR3 sequence: CASSFTTYEQYF. The CDR3 bases are TGTGCCAGCAGCTTTACCACTTACGAGCAGTACTTC.

This chain connects TRBV30 to TRBJ1-3, with unresolved D. V was pared by 1 base and J by 0 bases, with 7 bases between. This CDR3 is 14 amino acids long. CDR1 is GTSNPN and CDR2 is SVGIG in the germline V gene (reference sequence). CDR3: CAWSGFISGNTIYF. In DNA, the CDR3 is TGTGCCTGGAGTGGTTTTATCTCTGGAAACACCATATATTTT.

This clone was seen a handful of times. The gene calls are TRBV7-2 and TRBJ2-2, with D maybe TRBD1 (6 bases). Germline V gives CDR1 SGHTA, CDR2 FQGNSA. The CDR3 has 15 residues. With 1 base removed from V and 7 bases from J, the gap between germline ends came to 13 bases. The CDR3 reads CASSLGNRESGELFF. As DNA, the CDR3 is TGTGCCAGCAGCTTAGGAAACAGGGAGAGCGGGGAGCTGTTTTTT.

About this clone itself: The junction and the germline gene differ at one end; a read error may be behind it. The chain combines TRBV4-1 with TRBJ2-7, with a tentative D call TRBD2 (5 bases). This CDR3 contains 14 residues. Germline values: CDR1 MGHRA, CDR2 YSYEKL. CDR3 nucleotide sequence: TGTGCCAGCAGCCAAGAGCGGACCCGGGGAGAGCAGTACTTC. Translation: CASSQERTRGEQYF.

The count of this clone is one. This rearrangement joins TRBV7-3 to TRBJ2-7, with a possible D match to TRBD2 (6 bases). The CDR3 sequence is 14 residues long. Germline assignment: CDR1 SGHTA and CDR2 FQGTGA. V shed 0 bases and J shed 6 bases, with 12 bases lying between them. CDR3 region: CASSLTGDSPEQYF. CDR3 DNA sequence: TGTGCCAGCAGCTTAACCGGGGACTCCCCCGAGCAGTACTTC.